These T cell receptor beta chains were read from a single sample in a study of PD-L1 blockade in urothelial cancer. Repertoires were generated with immunoSEQ multiplex PCR, while TCRdb's copy carries only in-frame clones and drops some. This table has 35,000 or so clones, about a third appearing once. Specimen: tumor tissue, collected before atezolizumab (anti-PD-L1) treatment. These receptors came from a man in his 60s with urothelial cancer. The CDR3 runs from the conserved cysteine through the conserved F or W. D genes are given only for firm matches. Expanded clones get a size class; other rows say once, few or many, or leave the size out.

j_call clone_size v_call d_call cdr3_nt cdr3_aa
TRBJ2-5 few TRBV6-8 - TGTGCCAGCCGGGGACTTATCCAAGAGACCCAGTACTTC CASRGLIQETQYF
TRBJ2-1 many TRBV11-3 - TGTGCCAGCAGCTTAAGTGGGTCGAGCGGGAATGAGCAGTTCTTC CASSLSGSSGNEQFF
TRBJ1-5 - TRBV9 - TGTGCCAGCAGTGTTTCAGGGAATCAGCCCCAGCATTTT CASSVSGNQPQHF
TRBJ2-1 - TRBV7-6 TRBD2 TGTGCCAGCAGCCCACTAGCGGGAGTCGGCTATGAGCAGTTCTTC CASSPLAGVGYEQFF
TRBJ2-7 - TRBV25-1 - TGTGCCAGCAGTGGCGGGGTAGTGTGGGAGCAGTACTTC CASSGGVVWEQYF
TRBJ2-3 many TRBV7-2 - TGTGCCAGCAGCTTAGGGGGTTTAGATACGCAGTATTTT CASSLGGLDTQYF
TRBJ2-1 - TRBV10-2 - TGCGCCAGGACTGACAACAATTCCTCGTACAATGAGCAGTTCTTC CARTDNNSSYNEQFF
TRBJ2-3 - TRBV10-1 TRBD2 TGCGCCAGCAGCCCGGGGGGGGGTCAAGATACGCAGTATTTT CASSPGGGQDTQYF
TRBJ2-1 many TRBV6-8 TRBD2 TGTGCCAGCAGAAAAGCGGGAATATCCTACAATGAGCAGTTCTTC CASRKAGISYNEQFF
TRBJ2-5 - TRBV5-1 TRBD1 TGCGCCAGCAGCTGGGAGGGGACAGGGTCGGGTGCAGAGACCCAGTACTTC CASSWEGTGSGAETQYF
TRBJ1-3 few TRBV27 - TGTGCCAGCAGTTGCGAGGCTAACTCTGGAAACACCATATATTTT CASSCEANSGNTIYF
TRBJ1-4 few TRBV11-1 - TGTGCCAGCAGCTTATCAGCAGGGCCTAATGAAAAACTGTTTTTT CASSLSAGPNEKLFF
TRBJ1-5 - TRBV28 TRBD1 TGTGCCAGCAGTTTAGGGACAGGCGGTTATAGCAATCAGCCCCAGCATTTT CASSLGTGGYSNQPQHF
TRBJ2-1 medium-sized TRBV6-8 - TGTGCCAGCAGTTACGGGGAGCTTGGAAATGAGCAGTTCTTC CASSYGELGNEQFF
TRBJ2-7 - TRBV14 - TGTGCCAGCAGCCAAGGTCGGCCAGCCAGTAATGACCGTCGCTACGAGCAGTACTTC CASSQGRPASNDRRYEQYF
TRBJ2-7 - TRBV19 TRBD2 TGTGCCAGTAGTCGGACTAGCGACGAGCAGTACTTC CASSRTSDEQYF
TRBJ2-5 - TRBV5-1 TRBD2 TGCGCCAGCAGCTCCCCTAGCGGGAGACAGACCCAGTACTTC CASSSPSGRQTQYF
TRBJ1-3 medium-sized TRBV18 - TGTGCCAGCTCACCAACACCCTCTGGAAACACCATATATTTT CASSPTPSGNTIYF
TRBJ1-2 few TRBV5-1 TRBD1 TGCGCCAGCAAGTACGAGACAGGGGGCTATGGCTACACCTTC CASKYETGGYGYTF
TRBJ1-5 medium-sized TRBV11-3 - TGTGCCAGCGGCAATGAGCATTCGGGAGGGCCCCAGCATTTT CASGNEHSGGPQHF
TRBJ1-5 many TRBV7-2 - TGTGCCAGCAGCTTCGGGGGGGATCAGCCCCAGCATTTT CASSFGGDQPQHF
TRBJ1-6 many TRBV10-3 - TGTGCCATCAGTGAGTCAGGGAAGGATAATTCACCCCTCCACTTT CAISESGKDNSPLHF
TRBJ1-4 - TRBV5-1 - TGCGCCAGCAGCTTGGGGCAGAAGAAAGAAAAACTGTTTTTT CASSLGQKKEKLFF
TRBJ2-7 - TRBV6-7 - TGTGCCAGCAGTTATGTGTCCTACGAGCAGTACTTC CASSYVSYEQYF
TRBJ1-2 - TRBV29-1 - TGCAGCGTTCCCCTGACTTCAGGCAACTATGGCTACACCTTC CSVPLTSGNYGYTF
TRBJ2-3 few TRBV6-8 - TGTGCCAGCAGCTCGTCCCACCTGGGCACAGATACGCAGTATTTT CASSSSHLGTDTQYF
TRBJ2-5 - TRBV9 TRBD2 TGTGCCAGCAGCGTAGAGACTAGCGGGGTATCCCAGTACTTC CASSVETSGVSQYF
TRBJ2-2 - TRBV11-3 - TGTGCCAGCAGCCCCATCGGACGGACCGGGGAGCTGTTTTTT CASSPIGRTGELFF
TRBJ2-5 few TRBV7-6 - TGTGCCAGCAGCGCCCCCGGGACCTTGCAAGAGACCCAGTACTTC CASSAPGTLQETQYF
TRBJ2-6 - TRBV28 TRBD1 TGTGCCAGCAGTTCCCCCGTGACAGGGGTATTCGGGGCCAACGTCCTGACTTTC CASSSPVTGVFGANVLTF
TRBJ1-2 - TRBV19 - TGTGCCAGTAGAGGGGATTACGAGGTCTATGGCTACACCTTC CASRGDYEVYGYTF
TRBJ2-1 - TRBV6-8 TRBD2 TGTGCCAGCAGTTACGCTCCTAGCGGGAGGATCGATGAGCAGTTCTTC CASSYAPSGRIDEQFF
TRBJ1-5 - TRBV28 - TGTGCCAGCAGTCCACCCCAGGGCAGACAGCCCCAGCATTTT CASSPPQGRQPQHF
TRBJ1-4 - TRBV18 TRBD1 TGTGCCAGCTCCCCGGGACAGGGACATGAAAAACTGTTTTTT CASSPGQGHEKLFF
TRBJ2-5 - TRBV7-1 - TGTGCCAGCACTAGGACTGACGAAGAGACCCAGTACTTC CASTRTDEETQYF
TRBJ2-1 - TRBV29-1 TRBD2 TGCAGCGTTGAAGGCGGGAGTGGGTCCCTCCTAGGCAATGAGCAGTTCTTC CSVEGGSGSLLGNEQFF
TRBJ1-5 large TRBV15 - TGTGCCACCAGCAGAGGGACCCTCTCCGTGAGCAATCAGCCCCAGCATTTT CATSRGTLSVSNQPQHF
TRBJ1-2 many TRBV11-3 - TGTGCCAGCAGCGCGATGGCCAGCCACTATGGCTACACCTTC CASSAMASHYGYTF
TRBJ2-6 - TRBV2 - TGTGCCAGCAGTGTAGGGGCCAACGTCCTGACTTTC CASSVGANVLTF
TRBJ1-1 - TRBV30 - TGTGCCTGGAGTGTACTCCGGCAGTCGTTCGGCACTGAAGCTTTCTTT CAWSVLRQSFGTEAFF
TRBJ2-3 few TRBV6-8 TRBD2 TGTGCCAGCAGTTACTATAGCGGGGACACAGATACGCAGTATTTT CASSYYSGDTDTQYF
TRBJ2-3 - TRBV30 - TGTGCCTGGAATCCATCCGACCACATCACAGATACGCAGTATTTT CAWNPSDHITDTQYF
TRBJ1-3 few TRBV6-8 - TGTGCCAGCAGTTACTCGGGACAAAACACCATATATTTT CASSYSGQNTIYF
TRBJ1-2 - TRBV25-1 - TGTGCCAGCAGTGATCGGGTGCGGTATGGCTACACCTTC CASSDRVRYGYTF
TRBJ2-6 many TRBV6-8 TRBD1 TGTGCCAGCAGTTACTCGAGGGACAGTTACTCTGGGGCCAACGTCCTGACTTTC CASSYSRDSYSGANVLTF
TRBJ1-2 many TRBV6-8 - TGTGCCATCAGTACCCGGGACCGACTCTCCTATGGCTACACCTTC CAISTRDRLSYGYTF
TRBJ1-4 few TRBV11-3 - TGTGCCAGCAGCCCGGAACGACAGGCAACTAATGAAAAACTGTTTTTT CASSPERQATNEKLFF
TRBJ1-2 few TRBV19 - TGTGCCAGTACCCTGGGGCAGGGAACCCCTGGCTACACCTTC CASTLGQGTPGYTF
TRBJ1-3 - TRBV19 - TGTGCCAGTAGCGACAGGCCCGCTGACTCTGGAAACACCATATATTTT CASSDRPADSGNTIYF
TRBJ1-4 - TRBV19 - TGTGCCAGTAAGATTGGTCAAACTAATGAAAAACTGTTTTTT CASKIGQTNEKLFF